A selection of T cell receptor beta chains follows, all from one sample in a study of cytomegalovirus exposure and HLA in healthy donors. Clones were read by immunoSEQ multiplex PCR, and TCRdb kept only the in-frame ones, dropping some. The sample consists of some 200,000 clones, around nine tenths of them appearing once. Sample: PBMCs. All receptors derive from a man aged 25 to 40 in good health and CMV-seropositive. Each CDR3 is given with its conserved first and last residue. The D gene is left open where the match is weak. Rows give clone size only sometimes, using once, few, many, or a class for an expanded clone.

J gene: TRBJ2-5; D gene: NA; V gene: TRBV1; clone size: NA; CDR3 protein: CTSSQVQREVVRFNETQYF; CDR3 DNA: TGCACCAGCAGCCAAGTGCAGCGGGAGGTGGTTCGGTTCAATGAGACCCAGTACTTC
J gene: TRBJ2-1; D gene: NA; V gene: TRBV5-1; clone size: NA; CDR3 protein: CASSKGSRGDEQFF; CDR3 DNA: TGCGCCAGCAGTAAGGGCAGCCGAGGCGATGAGCAGTTCTTC
J gene: TRBJ1-2; D gene: NA; V gene: TRBV5-4; clone size: NA; CDR3 protein: CASSYEVEVNYGYTF; CDR3 DNA: TGTGCCAGCAGCTACGAGGTAGAGGTTAACTATGGCTACACCTTC
J gene: TRBJ2-3; D gene: TRBD2; V gene: TRBV27; clone size: NA; CDR3 protein: CASSSGTSVDTQYF; CDR3 DNA: TGTGCCAGCAGTTCGGGGACTAGCGTGGATACGCAGTATTTT
J gene: TRBJ1-1; D gene: TRBD1; V gene: TRBV6-6; clone size: NA; CDR3 protein: CASSPTGVEAFF; CDR3 DNA: TGTGCCAGCAGCCCGACAGGGGTTGAAGCTTTCTTT
J gene: TRBJ2-7; D gene: NA; V gene: TRBV18; clone size: NA; CDR3 protein: CASSPRDWTSYEQYF; CDR3 DNA: TGTGCCAGCTCACCCCGGGACTGGACCTCCTACGAGCAGTACTTC
J gene: TRBJ2-5; D gene: TRBD1; V gene: TRBV28; clone size: NA; CDR3 protein: CASSLQGAETQYF; CDR3 DNA: TGTGCCAGCAGCCTACAGGGGGCTGAGACCCAGTACTTC
J gene: TRBJ1-5; D gene: TRBD1; V gene: TRBV4-1; clone size: NA; CDR3 protein: CASSQERRGRGGQPQHF; CDR3 DNA: TGCGCCAGCAGCCAAGAACGGAGGGGGCGCGGGGGTCAGCCCCAGCATTTT
J gene: TRBJ2-7; D gene: NA; V gene: TRBV11-2; clone size: NA; CDR3 protein: CASSLAGGRDYYEQYF; CDR3 DNA: TGTGCCAGCAGCTTAGCCGGGGGCCGGGACTACTACGAGCAGTACTTC
J gene: TRBJ2-7; D gene: NA; V gene: TRBV19; clone size: NA; CDR3 protein: CASSRSGTNSYEQYF; CDR3 DNA: TGTGCCAGTAGCCGCTCCGGGACAAACTCCTACGAGCAGTACTTC
J gene: TRBJ1-1; D gene: NA; V gene: TRBV7-2; clone size: NA; CDR3 protein: CASSPQENTEAFF; CDR3 DNA: TGTGCCAGCAGCCCACAGGAGAACACTGAAGCTTTCTTT
J gene: TRBJ2-7; D gene: NA; V gene: TRBV9; clone size: once; CDR3 protein: CASSVDWREPYEQYF; CDR3 DNA: TGTGCCAGCAGCGTAGATTGGCGGGAACCCTACGAGCAGTACTTC
J gene: TRBJ1-2; D gene: TRBD1; V gene: TRBV6-6; clone size: NA; CDR3 protein: CASSYTMGQGNYGYTF; CDR3 DNA: TGTGCCAGCAGTTATACGATGGGACAGGGGAACTATGGCTACACCTTC
J gene: TRBJ1-1; D gene: NA; V gene: TRBV7-6; clone size: NA; CDR3 protein: CASSLVVQGNEAFF; CDR3 DNA: TGTGCCAGCAGCTTAGTGGTACAAGGTAATGAAGCTTTCTTT
J gene: TRBJ2-3; D gene: NA; V gene: TRBV5-6; clone size: NA; CDR3 protein: CASSPQAGLGTDTQYF; CDR3 DNA: TGTGCCAGCAGCCCTCAAGCGGGTCTGGGTACAGATACGCAGTATTTT
J gene: TRBJ2-4; D gene: NA; V gene: TRBV2; clone size: NA; CDR3 protein: CASSEGLAKNIQYF; CDR3 DNA: TGTGCCAGCAGTGAAGGTCTAGCCAAAAACATTCAGTACTTC
J gene: TRBJ1-1; D gene: TRBD1; V gene: TRBV5-1; clone size: NA; CDR3 protein: CASSSQGARPEAFF; CDR3 DNA: TGCGCCAGCAGCTCTCAGGGGGCTAGACCTGAAGCTTTCTTT
J gene: TRBJ2-7; D gene: NA; V gene: TRBV5-8; clone size: NA; CDR3 protein: CASSLAGQPSYEQYF; CDR3 DNA: TGTGCCAGCAGCTTAGCGGGACAGCCCTCCTACGAGCAGTACTTC
J gene: TRBJ2-7; D gene: NA; V gene: TRBV18; clone size: NA; CDR3 protein: CASSIGQFTYF; CDR3 DNA: TGTGCCAGCTCAATAGGACAGTTTACTTACTTC
J gene: TRBJ1-3; D gene: NA; V gene: TRBV30; clone size: NA; CDR3 protein: CAWGDGRSGNTIYF; CDR3 DNA: TGTGCCTGGGGCGACGGCCGCTCTGGAAACACCATATATTTT
J gene: TRBJ2-2; D gene: NA; V gene: TRBV2; clone size: few; CDR3 protein: CASTGRGAGELFF; CDR3 DNA: TGTGCCAGCACCGGCAGGGGCGCCGGGGAGCTGTTTTTT